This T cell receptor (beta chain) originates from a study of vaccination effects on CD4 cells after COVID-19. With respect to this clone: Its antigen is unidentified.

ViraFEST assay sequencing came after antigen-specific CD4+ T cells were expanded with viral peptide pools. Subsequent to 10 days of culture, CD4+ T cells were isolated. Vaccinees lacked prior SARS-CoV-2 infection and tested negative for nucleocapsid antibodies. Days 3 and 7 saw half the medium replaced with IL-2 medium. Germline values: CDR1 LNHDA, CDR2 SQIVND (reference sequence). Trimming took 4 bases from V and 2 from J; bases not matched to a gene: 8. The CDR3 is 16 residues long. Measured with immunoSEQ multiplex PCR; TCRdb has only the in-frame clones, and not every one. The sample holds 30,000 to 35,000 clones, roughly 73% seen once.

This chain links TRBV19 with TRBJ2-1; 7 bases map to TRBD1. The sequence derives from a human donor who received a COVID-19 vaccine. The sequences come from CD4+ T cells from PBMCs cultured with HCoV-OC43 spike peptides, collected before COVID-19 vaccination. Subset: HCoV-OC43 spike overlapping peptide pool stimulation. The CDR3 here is CASSTHGTEPYNEQFF. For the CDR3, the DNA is TGTGCCAGTAGTACCCACGGGACAGAGCCCTACAATGAGCAGTTCTTC.